This T cell receptor (beta chain) is from a study of CD8 T cells in ankylosing spondylitis. This clonotype turned up a few times. Its specificity is unknown. Study results and limitations: Prior work had noted some motif variants in reactive arthritis blood and synovial fluid. Ankylosing spondylitis blood appeared to be characterized by a TCR beta motif of eight highly homologous variants.

The V gene lost 7 bases and the J gene lost 0 bases, with 7 bases spanning the gap. Germline assignment: CDR1 MGHDK and CDR2 SYGVNS. The CDR3 is 14 residues long. 5'-RACE, quantitative and with molecular barcodes, yielded the TCR beta libraries. TCRdb fed the 5' RACE reads into MiXCR, producing one record per CDR3 protein. In the table there are 300,000 to 350,000 distinct CDR3 sequences, about 15% of which are singletons. The chain uses TRBV25-1 and TRBJ2-6; D is ambiguous. The TCR was taken from a male donor with ankylosing spondylitis or in good health (not recorded which). The specimen sequenced was blood, either unsorted or a sorted T cell fraction (not recorded which). CDR3 amino acids: CASKDRSGANVLTF. The CDR3 DNA sequence: TGTGCCAGCAAAGACCGCTCTGGGGCCAACGTCCTGACTTTC.